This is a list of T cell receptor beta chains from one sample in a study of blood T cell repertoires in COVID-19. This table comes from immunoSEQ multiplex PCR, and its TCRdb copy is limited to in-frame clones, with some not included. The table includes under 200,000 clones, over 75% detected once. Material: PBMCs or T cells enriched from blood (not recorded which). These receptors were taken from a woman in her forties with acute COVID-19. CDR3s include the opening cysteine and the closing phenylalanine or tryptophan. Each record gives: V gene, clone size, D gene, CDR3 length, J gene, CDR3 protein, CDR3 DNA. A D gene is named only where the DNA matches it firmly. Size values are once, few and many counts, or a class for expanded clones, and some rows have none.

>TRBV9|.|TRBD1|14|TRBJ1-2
CASSVDRGFYGYTF
TGTGCCAGCAGCGTAGACAGGGGGTTCTATGGCTACACCTTC
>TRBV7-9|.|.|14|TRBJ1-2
CASSSPGQPYGYTF
TGTGCCAGCAGCTCGCCCGGACAGCCCTATGGCTACACCTTC
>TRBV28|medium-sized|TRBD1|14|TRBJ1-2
CASSRPGQGSGYTF
TGTGCCAGCAGCCGTCCGGGACAGGGCTCTGGCTACACCTTC
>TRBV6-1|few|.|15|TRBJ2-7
CASSDRLDYSYEQYF
TGTGCCAGCAGTGACAGACTTGACTACTCCTACGAGCAGTACTTC
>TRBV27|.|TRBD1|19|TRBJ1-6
CASSLSPRTGGFYNSPLHF
TGTGCCAGCAGTTTATCCCCCCGGACAGGGGGCTTCTATAATTCACCCCTCCACTTT
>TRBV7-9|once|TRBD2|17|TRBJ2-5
CASSPPGLADPQETQYF
TGTGCCAGCAGCCCCCCCGGACTAGCGGACCCGCAAGAGACCCAGTACTTC
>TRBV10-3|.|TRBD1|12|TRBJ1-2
CAIRDRDVGYTF
TGTGCCATCAGGGACAGGGATGTCGGCTACACCTTC
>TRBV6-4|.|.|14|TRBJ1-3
CARRGGGTGNTIYF
TGTGCCCGCCGAGGGGGGGGTACTGGAAACACCATATATTTT
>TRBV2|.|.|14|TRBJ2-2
CASNRVANTGELFF
TGTGCCAGCAACCGCGTCGCGAACACCGGGGAGCTGTTTTTT
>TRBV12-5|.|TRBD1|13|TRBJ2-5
CASGGQGWETQYF
TGTGCTAGTGGTGGACAGGGCTGGGAGACCCAGTACTTC
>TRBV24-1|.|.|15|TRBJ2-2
CATSDGGRRTGELFF
TGTGCCACCAGTGATGGGGGCCGTCGGACCGGGGAGCTGTTTTTT
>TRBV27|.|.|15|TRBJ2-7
CASSPQIQGRNEQYF
TGTGCCAGCAGTCCTCAGATACAGGGTCGGAACGAGCAGTACTTC
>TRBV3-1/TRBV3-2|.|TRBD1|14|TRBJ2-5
CASSRQGYSETQYF
TGTGCCAGCAGCAGACAGGGGTATTCGGAGACCCAGTACTTC
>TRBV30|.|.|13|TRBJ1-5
CAWSVAEGQPQHF
TGTGCCTGGAGTGTCGCGGAGGGACAGCCCCAGCATTTT
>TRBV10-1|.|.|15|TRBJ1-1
CASRADGFSNTEAFF
TGCGCCAGCAGAGCGGACGGATTCTCGAACACTGAAGCTTTCTTT
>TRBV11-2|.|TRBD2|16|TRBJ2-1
CASSSLQAGESNEQFF
TGTGCCAGCAGCTCCCTCCAAGCGGGAGAGTCCAATGAGCAGTTCTTC
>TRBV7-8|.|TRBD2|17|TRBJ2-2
CASSLSLAGAGTGELFF
TGTGCCAGCAGCTTATCCCTAGCGGGAGCGGGCACCGGGGAGCTGTTTTTT
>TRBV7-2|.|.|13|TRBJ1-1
CASSLQTNTEAFF
TGTGCCAGCAGCTTACAGACTAACACTGAAGCTTTCTTT
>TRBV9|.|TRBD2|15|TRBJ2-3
CASSQRAGATDTQYF
TGTGCCAGCAGCCAACGAGCGGGAGCGACAGATACGCAGTATTTT
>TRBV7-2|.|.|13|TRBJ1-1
CASSLNRDTEAFF
TGTGCCAGCAGCCTCAACAGGGACACTGAAGCTTTCTTT
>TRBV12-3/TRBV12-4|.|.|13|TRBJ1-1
CASTMAGRPEAFF
TGTGCCAGCACCATGGCAGGGAGGCCTGAAGCTTTCTTT
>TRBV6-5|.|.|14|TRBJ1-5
CASKRTEGNQPQHF
TGTGCCAGCAAGCGGACAGAAGGCAATCAGCCCCAGCATTTT